The 29 T cell receptor beta chains below were found in one sample sequenced in a study of T cell responses to AZD1222 COVID-19 vaccine. Clones were read by immunoSEQ multiplex PCR, and TCRdb kept only the in-frame ones, dropping some. The table has roughly 80,000 clones, about nine tenths seen once. The sample consisted of peripheral blood, taken on day 0 of AZD1222 vaccination. Source of these receptors: an adult in good health.

This chain uses TRBV27 with TRBJ2-1; D may be TRBD1 (6 bases). The CDR3 runs to 14 residues. Between the trimmed V and J ends, which lost 4 bases and 7 bases, there was a span of 14 bases. Germline CDR1 and CDR2: MNHEY and SMNVEV (reference sequence). CDR3 sequence (DNA): TGTGCCAGCAGTTCACGTACAGGGCCGAATGAGCAGTTCTTC. This translates into CASSSRTGPNEQFF.

This chain joins TRBV11-2 and TRBJ2-7; D call uncertain. The CDR3 is 12 amino acids. CDR1 SGHAT and CDR2 FQNNGV come from the germline V gene. V was shortened by 4 bases and J by 3 bases, with 7 bases between the two germline ends. The CDR3 reads CASSSGRYEQYF. The CDR3 DNA reads TGTGCCAGCAGCTCAGGACGCTACGAGCAGTACTTC.

This chain joins TRBV5-1 and TRBJ1-3; D uncertain. The germline gives CDR1 SGHRS, CDR2 YFSETQ. The V and J ends lost 4 bases and 0 bases respectively, with 8 bases between them. The CDR3 consists of 14 residues. The CDR3 reads CASSTYGSGNTIYF. CDR3 bases: TGCGCCAGCAGCACCTACGGCTCTGGAAACACCATATATTTT.

V gene TRBV5-4 combines with J gene TRBJ2-2; 11 bases fit TRBD2. With 5 bases clipped from V and 8 bases from J, the junction kept 5 bases outside the gene matches. Germline CDR1 and CDR2: SGHNT and YYREEE (reference sequence). The CDR3 totals 14 residues. The CDR3 loop is CASSSGGAEGELFF. In DNA form, the CDR3 reads TGTGCCAGCAGTAGCGGGGGGGCTGAAGGGGAGCTGTTTTTT.

This clone is deemed medium-sized. This chain joins TRBV6-4 and TRBJ2-3; possibly TRBD1 for D (5 bases). V was trimmed by 2 bases and J by 9 bases, leaving 12 bases between them. Looked up from germline, CDR1 is MRHNA and CDR2 is SNTAGT. The CDR3 spans 13 residues. CDR3 bases: TGTGCCAGCAGTGACGGGGCAGCGAAGACGCAGTATTTT. Its protein product is CASSDGAAKTQYF.

J is TRBJ1-4 and V is TRBV5-1, with D uncertain. Trimming left V 1 base short and J 5 bases short, with 15 bases between. Per germline, CDR1 SGHRS and CDR2 YFSETQ. The CDR3 loop spans 16 amino acids. In DNA form, the CDR3 reads TGCGCCAGCAGCTTGACGGGCCCAGTAGGAAATGAAAAACTGTTTTTT. Protein sequence: CASSLTGPVGNEKLFF. The complete variable domain, with remaining parts taken from reference TRBV5-1 and TRBJ1-4, reads KAGVTQTPRYLIKTRGQQVTLSCSPISGHRSVSWYQQTPGQGLQFLFEYFSETQRNKGNFPGRFSGRQFSNSRSEMNVSTLELGDSALYLCASSLTGPVGNEKLFFGSGTQLSVL.

This chain uses TRBV23-1 with TRBJ1-4; 8 bases line up with TRBD1. TRBV23-1 is an ORF, with its function uncertain. V was pared by 0 bases and J by 6 bases, with 12 bases of the junction left unmatched. The CDR3 sequence is 18 residues long. The CDR3 loop is CASSQSRDRPREDEKLFF. CDR3 in DNA: TGCGCCAGCAGTCAATCGCGGGACAGGCCCCGAGAAGATGAAAAACTGTTTTTT.

The chain recombines TRBV7-9 with TRBJ1-2, with D possibly matching TRBD1 (5 bases). Trimming cost V 1 base and J 8 bases, with 11 bases left between them. This CDR3 has 13 residues. Germline V lookup: CDR1 SEHNR, CDR2 FQNEAQ (reference sequence). This CDR3 is CASSLVRERGYTF. The CDR3 region has the DNA TGTGCCAGCAGCTTAGTCAGGGAGAGGGGCTACACCTTC.

The table lists this clone with a count of one. The chain combines TRBV5-5 with TRBJ1-6; 8 bases are shared with TRBD1. The CDR3 loop spans 18 amino acids. V was clipped by 6 bases and J by 9 bases; unmatched bases: 20. Germline V gene sequence: CDR1 SGHKS, CDR2 YYEKEE (reference sequence). CDR3 amino acids: CASIMGGQGPNLGSPLHF. The CDR3 nucleotides read TGTGCCAGCATCATGGGAGGACAGGGTCCTAATTTGGGTTCACCCCTCCACTTT.

This chain connects TRBV7-8 to TRBJ2-3; tentatively, D is TRBD2 (5 bases). Germline V gene lookup returns CDR1 SGHVS and CDR2 FQNEAQ. The CDR3 is 12 residues long. V dropped 5 bases and J dropped 4 bases, with 7 bases sitting between them. CDR3 DNA sequence: TGTGCCAGCAGCCCCGGGGCAGATACGCAGTATTTT. Translated: CASSPGADTQYF.

The rearrangement uses TRBV19 and TRBJ1-2; TRBD1 might be the D (6 bases). Deletions cut 0 bases from V and 5 bases from J, with 10 bases between. Germline V gene sequence: CDR1 LNHDA, CDR2 SQIVND (reference sequence). The CDR3 has 14 residues. In nucleotides, the CDR3 is TGTGCCAGTAGTATAGACAGGGGTAAATATGGCTACACCTTC. This gives the protein CASSIDRGKYGYTF.

The rearrangement links TRBV30 to TRBJ1-4, with 7 bases aligning to TRBD1. The V gene end was trimmed by 3 bases and the J gene end by 7 bases; junction bases not matched to a gene: 8. The germline gives CDR1 GTSNPN, CDR2 SVGIG (reference sequence). This CDR3 has 14 amino acids. The CDR3 spells CAWRSPGGGEKLFF. In DNA form, the CDR3 reads TGTGCCTGGAGAAGTCCAGGGGGTGGTGAAAAACTGTTTTTT.

The CDR3 sequence is CASIDRESNQPQHF. The CDR3, as DNA: TGTGCCAGTATCGACAGGGAGAGCAATCAGCCCCAGCATTTT. The chain carries TRBV19 and TRBJ1-5; TRBD1 agrees at 7 bases. Germline assignment: CDR1 LNHDA and CDR2 SQIVND (reference sequence). The CDR3 loop spans 14 amino acids. V trimming: 7 bases; J trimming: 1 base; junction bases outside the gene matches: 4.

The chain recombines TRBV28 with TRBJ1-6; D remains ambiguous. Germline CDR1 and CDR2: MDHEN and SYDVKM. V dropped 3 bases and J dropped 5 bases, with 11 bases sitting between them. The CDR3 consists of 15 residues. The CDR3 is CASSFLHEDNSPLHF. The CDR3, as DNA: TGTGCCAGCAGTTTTCTCCACGAAGATAATTCACCCCTCCACTTT.

J is TRBJ1-2 and V is TRBV15; D might be TRBD1 (6 bases). This CDR3 has 15 amino acids. Trimming took off 0 bases at V and 7 bases at J, with 15 bases between the two ends. The germline gives CDR1 LNHNV, CDR2 YYDKDF (reference sequence). The CDR3 loop is CATSRERGDVGGYTF. DNA for the CDR3: TGTGCCACCAGCAGAGAGAGGGGGGATGTGGGTGGCTACACCTTC.

The chain has TRBV3-1 (or the pseudogene TRBV3-2) and TRBJ2-1; possible D gene TRBD2, 6 bases. V lost 5 bases to trimming and J lost 6 bases, with 17 bases between them. CDR1 is LGHDT, CDR2 YNNKEL, per germline (reference sequence). CDR3 length: 15 residues. CDR3 sequence (DNA): TGTGCCAGCAGCTCAGACGGGACTTATCTCAATGAGCAGTTCTTC. This gives the protein CASSSDGTYLNEQFF.

V usage is TRBV19 and J usage is TRBJ1-1; a weak D match, TRBD1 (6 bases). V was cut by 3 bases and J by 0 bases, with 8 bases left in between. This CDR3 spans 14 amino acids. CDR1 and CDR2 from the germline V gene are LNHDA and SQIVND (reference sequence). This CDR3 reads CASSMDRLNTEAFF. CDR3 in DNA: TGTGCCAGTAGTATGGACAGACTGAACACTGAAGCTTTCTTT.

The genes are TRBV7-2 and TRBJ1-1; no clear D gene. The germline CDR1 and CDR2 sequences are SGHTA and FQGNSA. The CDR3 has 11 amino acids. The CDR3: CASGRNTEAFF. CDR3 DNA sequence: TGTGCTTCGGGGAGGAACACTGAAGCTTTCTTT.

The chain uses TRBV19 and TRBJ1-2; 8 nucleotides match TRBD1. CDR1 is LNHDA and CDR2 is SQIVND in the germline V gene (reference sequence). The CDR3 spans 17 residues. Losses at the gene ends were 7 bases for V and 8 bases for J; bases not matched to a gene: 21. CDR3 sequence: CASTASTGTGARVGYTF. DNA for the CDR3: TGTGCCAGTACGGCATCCACCGGGACAGGCGCCCGAGTAGGCTACACCTTC.

J is TRBJ1-1 and V is TRBV7-9; D possibly corresponds to TRBD1 (5 bases). Looked up from germline, CDR1 is SEHNR and CDR2 is FQNEAQ (reference sequence). Trimming took off 6 bases at V and 0 bases at J, with 17 bases between the two ends. The CDR3 totals 16 residues. CDR3 in DNA: TGTGCCAGCAGTCCCCTCGGGGGGAGCATGAACACTGAAGCTTTCTTT. Translating it yields CASSPLGGSMNTEAFF.

The rearrangement uses TRBV6-2 or TRBV6-3 and TRBJ1-1; D not resolved. V was pared by 4 bases and J by 0 bases, with 15 bases between. CDR3 size: 16 residues. Germline CDR1 reads MNHEY; CDR2 reads SVGEGT. This chain's CDR3 is CASSWAAQLMNTEAFF. In DNA form, the CDR3 reads TGTGCCAGCAGTTGGGCAGCTCAACTTATGAACACTGAAGCTTTCTTT.

The V and J genes are TRBV10-3 and TRBJ1-5; D is unclear. The CDR3 is 13 amino acids. CDR1 and CDR2 from the germline V gene are ENHRY and SYGVKD. Deletions cut 0 bases from V and 7 bases from J, with 7 bases between. This CDR3 reads CAISESSAQPQHF. CDR3 bases: TGTGCCATCAGTGAGTCGTCAGCCCAGCCCCAGCATTTT.

The chain joins TRBV4-2 to TRBJ2-1, with TRBD2 matching over 7 bases. The germline V gene has CDR1 LGHNA and CDR2 YNFKEQ. This CDR3 is 21 amino acids long. The ends lost 1 base at V and 0 bases at J; junction bases unmatched: 18. CDR3 amino acids: CASSQAPGDYPISSSYNEQFF. CDR3 coding DNA: TGTGCCAGCAGCCAAGCCCCTGGGGACTATCCAATTTCCAGCTCCTACAATGAGCAGTTCTTC.

This sequence joins TRBV30 and TRBJ1-6; tentative D call: TRBD1 (6 bases). This CDR3 has 17 amino acids. Trimming pared 6 bases from V and 0 bases from J, leaving 18 bases between. CDR1 and CDR2 (germline): GTSNPN, SVGIG (reference sequence). The CDR3 spells CACTPEGGRSYNSPLHF. For the CDR3, the DNA is TGTGCCTGCACCCCCGAAGGGGGGCGCTCCTATAATTCACCCCTCCACTTT.

This rearrangement joins TRBV2 to TRBJ1-2, with TRBD1 matching 7 bases. This CDR3 has 16 residues. Per the germline V gene, CDR1 is SNHLY and CDR2 is FYNNEI. V dropped 6 bases and J dropped 0; count of bases not matched to a gene: 10. In DNA form, the CDR3 reads TGTGCCAGCAGGTACCGGGACAGACCCCCTAACTATGGCTACACCTTC. Translation: CASRYRDRPPNYGYTF.

This chain links TRBV28 with TRBJ1-2, with 8 bases identical to TRBD1. The CDR3 has 17 amino acids. The ends lost 3 bases at V and 0 bases at J; junction bases unmatched: 9. Germline V gene lookup returns CDR1 MDHEN and CDR2 SYDVKM. This chain's CDR3 is CASSFPTGAPANYGYTF. Written as DNA, the CDR3 is TGTGCCAGCAGTTTCCCGACAGGGGCCCCGGCTAACTATGGCTACACCTTC.

The chain joins TRBV28 to TRBJ2-3; 8 bases line up with TRBD1. The CDR3 has 16 amino acids. The V gene's germline CDR1 is MDHEN and CDR2 SYDVKM. V gave up 5 bases and J gave up 7 bases; unmatched junction bases: 14. CDR3 in DNA: TGTGCCAGCAGTCCCAGGGGGCGCGGCATGGGGCATACGCAGTATTTT. Translated: CASSPRGRGMGHTQYF.

The chain is built from TRBV11-1 and TRBJ2-7; D ambiguous. The CDR3 runs 14 residues. Germline loops: CDR1 SGHAT, CDR2 FQDESV (reference sequence). V lost 4 bases and J lost 0, with 10 bases in between. The CDR3 is CASSSGPSSYEQYF. The CDR3 DNA follows: TGTGCCAGCAGCTCCGGGCCCAGCTCCTACGAGCAGTACTTC.

This clone was seen just once. The rearrangement uses TRBV19 and TRBJ2-7; D not resolved. This CDR3 contains 13 residues. CDR1 and CDR2 from the germline V gene are LNHDA and SQIVND (reference sequence). Trimming took 2 bases from V and 5 from J, leaving 10 bases between them. The CDR3 nucleotides are TGTGCCAGTAGTATATTGGCCGGCAACGAGCAGTACTTC. Protein product: CASSILAGNEQYF.